This T cell receptor beta chain originates from a study of blood T cell repertoires in COVID-19. Original processing methods: Amplification from reference gene primers served as the basis for estimated nucleated cell counts. Some clones are missing from TCRdb's copy, which holds only in-frame ones; the method was immunoSEQ multiplex PCR. That table furnishes V, J and clone size, whereas the DNA furnished D and trimming. The table records 43,000 or so clones, around 83% of them present only once. This clone was seen a single time. Germline trimming cut 5 bases from V and 0 bases from J; bases unmatched to any gene: 10. The CDR3 has 16 residues. In germline, CDR1 is SEHNR, CDR2 FQNEAQ (reference sequence).

The source of this sequence is a man between 60 and 70 years old with active COVID-19. Material for sequencing was peripheral blood. The chain employs TRBV7-9 and TRBJ2-7; 7 bases match TRBD2. CDR3 in amino acids: CASSPTGEGFSYEQYF. The CDR3 bases are TGTGCCAGCAGCCCCACCGGGGAGGGGTTCTCCTACGAGCAGTACTTC.